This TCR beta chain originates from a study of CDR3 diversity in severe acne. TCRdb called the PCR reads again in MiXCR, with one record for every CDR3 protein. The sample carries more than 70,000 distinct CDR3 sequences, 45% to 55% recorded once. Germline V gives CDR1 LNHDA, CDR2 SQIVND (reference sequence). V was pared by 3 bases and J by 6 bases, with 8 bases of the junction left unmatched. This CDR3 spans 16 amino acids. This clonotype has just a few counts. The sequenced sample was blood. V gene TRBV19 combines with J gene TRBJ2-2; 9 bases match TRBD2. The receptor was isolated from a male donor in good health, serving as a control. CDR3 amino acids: CASSMWKTSGAGELFF. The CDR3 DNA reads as TGTGCCAGTAGTATGTGGAAGACTAGCGGAGCCGGGGAGCTGTTTTTT.